The clone carrying this T cell receptor beta chain has just one count. Each CDR3 protein is one row after TCRdb ran MiXCR on the RT-PCR reads. Among about 700,000 distinct CDR3 sequences listed, 14% were seen once. This CDR3 contains 15 residues. The germline V and J ends were trimmed by 2 bases and 5 bases, with 15 bases remaining between them. Germline V gives CDR1 DFQATT, CDR2 SNEGSKA (reference sequence). The clonotype was recovered from a female donor in good health, serving as a healthy control. The chain combines TRBV20-1 with TRBJ1-4, with D possibly being TRBD1 (6 bases). Sequenced sample: memory CD4+ T cells from blood. The CDR3 DNA reads TGCAGTGCTAGATCGTCCGGGACACGAAATGAAAAACTGTTTTTT. Translated: CSARSSGTRNEKLFF.